The 6 T cell receptor beta chains given below trace back to one sample, sequenced in a study of Ad26.COV2.S vaccination and SARS-CoV-2 variants. The treatment here: some 20 received Ad26.COV2.S at low or high dose, single or two shots; 5 received placebo; per-sample allocation not given. Samples came from day 63 after the first vaccine or placebo injection. The protocol was immunoSEQ multiplex PCR, while the TCRdb copy is restricted to in-frame clones and leaves out a portion. This sample carries fewer than 400,000 clones, around 91% of them seen once, and the ten largest clones take 1.9%. The material was peripheral blood, obtained in a trial of Ad26.COV2.S vaccine versus placebo. Receptor source: a person aged 18-65 years who received the Ad26.COV2.S COVID-19 vaccine or a placebo.

The chain carries TRBV11-3 and TRBJ2-2; D may match TRBD1 or TRBD2 (6 bases each). This CDR3 contains 16 residues. The V and J ends lost 1 base and 4 bases respectively, with 13 bases between them. Germline V gene sequence: CDR1 SGHNT, CDR2 YENEEA. The CDR3 DNA sequence: TGTGCCAGCAGCTTAGGCCCCAGGGGAGGCACCGGGGAGCTGTTTTTT. Translation: CASSLGPRGGTGELFF. Using reference TRBV11-3 and TRBJ2-2 for the parts outside the CDR3, the full variable domain is EAGVVQSPRYKIIEKKQPVAFWCNPISGHNTLYWYLQNLGQGPELLIRYENEEAVDDSQLPKDRFSAERLKGVDSTLKIQPAELGDSAVYLCASSLGPRGGTGELFFGEGSRLTVL.

V usage is TRBV27 and J usage is TRBJ2-3; D is ambiguous. Germline-derived CDR1 and CDR2 are MNHEY and SMNVEV (reference sequence). V lost 5 bases to trimming and J lost 2 bases, with 5 bases between them. The CDR3 covers 12 residues. The CDR3 DNA follows: TGTGCCAGCAGTACCAACACAGATACGCAGTATTTT. Protein product: CASSTNTDTQYF.

This clone was recorded a few times. Here the CDR3 reads CANPPSGWKYF. Written as DNA, the CDR3 is TGCGCCAACCCTCCCTCGGGGTGGAAGTACTTC. The chain employs TRBV10-1 and TRBJ2-7; TRBD2 might be the D (5 bases). This CDR3 has 11 amino acids. V was shortened by 10 bases and J by 11 bases, with 18 bases between the two germline ends. Germline CDR1 WNHNN, CDR2 SYGVQD (reference sequence).

The chain couples TRBV11-2 to TRBJ1-1; weak D call: TRBD1 (5 bases). Germline V gene lookup returns CDR1 SGHAT and CDR2 FQNNGV. The CDR3 totals 15 residues. V lost 2 bases and J 1 base, leaving 11 bases between the germline ends. The CDR3 region is CASSLLGATNTEAFF. The DNA of the CDR3 is TGTGCCAGCAGCTTACTAGGGGCGACGAACACTGAAGCTTTCTTT.

V gene TRBV3-1 (or the pseudogene TRBV3-2) combines with J gene TRBJ2-3; TRBD1 or TRBD2 may be the D gene (7 bases each). The ends were cut back, 5 bases at V and 7 bases at J, with 16 bases in the middle. The CDR3 loop spans 14 amino acids. Germline V gene data show CDR1 as LGHDT and CDR2 as YNNKEL (reference sequence). The DNA for the CDR3 is TGTGCCAGCAGCTACCGGGACAGCGGGAATACGCAGTATTTT. Amino acid sequence: CASSYRDSGNTQYF.

The rearrangement uses TRBV18 and TRBJ2-7; the match to TRBD2 covers 8 bases. V dropped 3 bases and J dropped 6; count of bases not matched to a gene: 13. Germline V gene lookup returns CDR1 KGHSH and CDR2 LQKENI. CDR3 size: 16 residues. Written as DNA, the CDR3 is TGTGCCAGCTCACCCCGACCGGGACTAGGGGCTCTCGAGCAGTACTTC. Translated: CASSPRPGLGALEQYF.